The clone carrying this TCR beta chain was seen only once. Its antigen is undetermined. The CDR3 spans 15 residues. Trimming cost V 0 bases and J 0 bases, with 10 bases left between them. Germline V gives CDR1 SGDLS, CDR2 YYNGEE. This sample was included in a study of shared clonotypes between healthy human individuals. Genomic DNA per cell subset filled all wells of several immunoSEQ plates. Using approximately 200 ng DNA, around 30,000 T cell genomes, the sorted-subset replicate PCRs were run. Data came from immunoSEQ multiplex PCR; TCRdb stores just in-frame clones and leaves some out. The sample shows 850,000 to 1,200,000 clones, 65% to 75% of them seen only once. General study points: The researchers took only blood, and tissue repertoires probably look different. Limitation of the genetic and exposure-history diversity represented came from the few donors.

The V call is TRBV9, the J call TRBJ2-7, with D possibly being TRBD1 (6 bases). This receptor was taken from a man aged 18-30 years in good health. The sequenced sample was memory CD4+ T cells sorted from blood. Subset defined: CD45RA-negative fraction. The CDR3 region has the DNA TGTGCCAGCAGCGTAGGGGACAAGAGCTCCTACGAGCAGTACTTC. This gives the protein CASSVGDKSSYEQYF.